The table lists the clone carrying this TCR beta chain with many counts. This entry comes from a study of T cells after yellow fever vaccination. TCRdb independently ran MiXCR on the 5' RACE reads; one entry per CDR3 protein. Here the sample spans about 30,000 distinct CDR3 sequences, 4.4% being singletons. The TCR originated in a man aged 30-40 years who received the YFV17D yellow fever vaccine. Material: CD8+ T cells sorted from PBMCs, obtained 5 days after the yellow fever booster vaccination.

CDR3 protein: CASSNPHQRRQALLSYEQYF. The CDR3 nucleotides read TGTGCCAGCAGCAACCCCCACCAAAGAAGACAGGCGCTACTCTCCTACGAGCAGTACTTC. The J gene is TRBJ2-7, the V gene TRBV21-1; the table gives TRBD1 as D, unverified against the DNA. TRBV21-1 is described as a pseudogene. The CDR3 loop spans 20 amino acids.